This T cell receptor beta chain was sequenced for a study of CD8 T cells in ankylosing spondylitis. Germline V lookup: CDR1 SQVTM, CDR2 ANQGSEA. Trimming left V 1 base short and J 1 base short, with 7 bases between. This CDR3 is 13 amino acids long. Each CDR3 protein gets one entry after TCRdb re-called the 5' RACE reads with MiXCR. The sample carries roughly 220,000 distinct CDR3 sequences, more than 9% recorded once. This clonotype was counted many times. The receptor was isolated from a male donor with ankylosing spondylitis or in good health (not recorded which). The rearrangement links TRBV29-1 to TRBJ1-2; D not resolved. Sequencing input: blood, either unsorted or a sorted T cell fraction (not recorded which). This chain's CDR3 is CSVEVKVNYGYTF. CDR3 DNA sequence: TGCAGCGTTGAAGTGAAAGTTAACTATGGCTACACCTTC.